This TCR beta chain was identified during a study of T cell repertoires in cytomegalovirus infection. Study at large: Indicated by public TCR beta signatures were CMV infection and matching HLA type. Study outcomes and limitations: Cumulative frequency (of public TCR beta family members) identified carriers of CMV plus the relevant HLA. Dominating the ex vivo response were TCR beta clonotypes that were CMV-specific and HLA-C-restricted.

CDR3 size: 13 residues. V was clipped by 0 bases and J by 2 bases, with 5 bases between them. Germline CDR1 reads SGHDT; CDR2 reads YYEEEE. This clonotype has only a few counts. The antigen is unknown. TCRdb fed the reads into MiXCR, producing one record per CDR3 protein. The table lists fewer than 700,000 distinct CDR3 sequences, 20% to 25% of them singletons. This rearrangement joins TRBV5-6 to TRBJ2-5; D unclear. The origin of this receptor is a human donor in good health (CMV status not recorded). Some clones in this sample may be carry-over from other donors' samples. Source material: CD8+ T cells from PBMCs. The CDR3 coding sequence is TGTGCCAGCAGCTTGGAGATTCAAGAGACCCAGTACTTC. It codes for CASSLEIQETQYF.